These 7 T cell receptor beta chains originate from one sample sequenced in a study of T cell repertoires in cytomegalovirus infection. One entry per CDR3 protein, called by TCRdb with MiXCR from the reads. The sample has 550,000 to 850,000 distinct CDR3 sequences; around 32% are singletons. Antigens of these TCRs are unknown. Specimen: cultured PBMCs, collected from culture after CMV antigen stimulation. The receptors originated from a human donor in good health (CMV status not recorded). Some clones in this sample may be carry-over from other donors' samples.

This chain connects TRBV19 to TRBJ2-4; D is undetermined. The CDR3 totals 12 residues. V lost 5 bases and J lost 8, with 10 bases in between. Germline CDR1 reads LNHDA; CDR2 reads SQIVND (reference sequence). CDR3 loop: CASSQISDIQYF. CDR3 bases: TGTGCCAGTAGTCAGATTAGTGACATTCAGTACTTC.

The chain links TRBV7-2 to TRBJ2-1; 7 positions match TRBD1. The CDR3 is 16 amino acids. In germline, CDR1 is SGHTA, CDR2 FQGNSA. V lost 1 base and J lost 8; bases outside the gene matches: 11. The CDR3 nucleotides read TGTGCCAGCAGCTTAGAGGGGACAGCCTACGGGCATGAGCAGTTCTTC. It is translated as CASSLEGTAYGHEQFF.

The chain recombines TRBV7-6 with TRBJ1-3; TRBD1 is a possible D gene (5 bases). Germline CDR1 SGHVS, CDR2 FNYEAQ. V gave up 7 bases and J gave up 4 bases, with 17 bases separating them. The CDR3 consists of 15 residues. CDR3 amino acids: CASTSLGVSGNTIYF. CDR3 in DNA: TGTGCCAGCACCTCACTAGGGGTCTCCGGAAACACCATATATTTT.

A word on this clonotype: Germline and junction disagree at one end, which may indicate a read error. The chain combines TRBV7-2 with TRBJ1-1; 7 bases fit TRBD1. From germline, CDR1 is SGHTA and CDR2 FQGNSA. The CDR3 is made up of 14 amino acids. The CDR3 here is CANSSYRGNTEAFF. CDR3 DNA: TGTGCCAACAGCAGCTACAGGGGGAACACTGAAGCTTTCTTT.

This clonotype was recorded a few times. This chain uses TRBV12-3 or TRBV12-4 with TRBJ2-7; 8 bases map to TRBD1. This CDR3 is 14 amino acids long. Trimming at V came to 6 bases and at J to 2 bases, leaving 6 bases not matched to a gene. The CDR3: CASSYRGTPYEQYF. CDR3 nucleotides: TGTGCCAGCAGCTACAGGGGGACTCCCTACGAGCAGTACTTC.

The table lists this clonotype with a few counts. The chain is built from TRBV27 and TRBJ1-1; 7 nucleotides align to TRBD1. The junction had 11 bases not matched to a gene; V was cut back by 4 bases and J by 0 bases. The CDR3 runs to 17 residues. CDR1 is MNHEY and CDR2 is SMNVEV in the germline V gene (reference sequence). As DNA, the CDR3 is TGTGCCAGCAGTTCATCAAAGAAAGACAGGGTGAACACTGAAGCTTTCTTT. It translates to CASSSSKKDRVNTEAFF.

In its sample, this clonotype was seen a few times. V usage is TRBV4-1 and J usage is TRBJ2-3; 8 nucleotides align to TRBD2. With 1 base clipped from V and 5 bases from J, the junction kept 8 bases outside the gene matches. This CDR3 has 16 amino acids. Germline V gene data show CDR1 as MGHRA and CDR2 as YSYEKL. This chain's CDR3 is CASSQAAGGALDTQYF. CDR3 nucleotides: TGCGCCAGCAGCCAAGCCGCCGGGGGGGCCCTAGATACGCAGTATTTT.